This T cell receptor (beta chain) originates from a study of shared clonotypes between healthy human individuals. General study points: Clonotypes not shared had lower generation probabilities than those common to all four donors.

Of note for this clone: Its specificity is not known.

Germline CDR1 and CDR2: SGHRS and YFSETQ. The CDR3 spans 16 residues. Trimming cost V 0 bases and J 6 bases; bases outside gene matches: 7. Assay: immunoSEQ multiplex PCR; the TCRdb copy retains only in-frame clones and omits some. The data show millions of clones, 80% to 95% seen once. V gene TRBV5-1 combines with J gene TRBJ2-4; 9 positions agree with TRBD2. The sequencing sample was made of naive CD4+ T cells from PBMCs. Subset specified: CD45RA+ positively selected. The sequence was obtained from a man in his late teens or twenties in good health. Some clones in this sample may be carry-over from other donors' samples. As DNA, the CDR3 is TGCGCCAGCAGCTTGGGCGGGAGGGCCTTTTCAAACATTCAGTACTTC. This translates into CASSLGGRAFSNIQYF.